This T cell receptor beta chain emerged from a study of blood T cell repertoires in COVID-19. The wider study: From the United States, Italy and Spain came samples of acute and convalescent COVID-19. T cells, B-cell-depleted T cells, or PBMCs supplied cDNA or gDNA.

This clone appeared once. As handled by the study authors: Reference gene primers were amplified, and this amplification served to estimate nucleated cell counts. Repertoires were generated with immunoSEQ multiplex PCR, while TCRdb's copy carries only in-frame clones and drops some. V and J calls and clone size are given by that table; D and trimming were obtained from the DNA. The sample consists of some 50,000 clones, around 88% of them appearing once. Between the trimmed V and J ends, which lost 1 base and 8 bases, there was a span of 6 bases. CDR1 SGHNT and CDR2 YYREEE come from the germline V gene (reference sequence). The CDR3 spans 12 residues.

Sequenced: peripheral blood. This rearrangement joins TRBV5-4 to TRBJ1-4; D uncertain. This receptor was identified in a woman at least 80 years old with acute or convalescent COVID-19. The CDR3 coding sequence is TGTGCCAGCAGCTTGTACGGGGAAAAACTGTTTTTT. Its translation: CASSLYGEKLFF.